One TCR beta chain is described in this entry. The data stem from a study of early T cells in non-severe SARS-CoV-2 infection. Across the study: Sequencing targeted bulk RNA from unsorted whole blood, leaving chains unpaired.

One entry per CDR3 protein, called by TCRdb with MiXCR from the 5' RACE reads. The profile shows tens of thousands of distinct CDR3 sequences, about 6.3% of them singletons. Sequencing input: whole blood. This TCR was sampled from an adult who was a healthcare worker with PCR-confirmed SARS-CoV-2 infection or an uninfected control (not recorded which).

In DNA form, the CDR3 reads TGCGCCAGCAGCCTCCCCCTGGGTCAACTGTTTTTT. Its translation: CASSLPLGQLFF. The chain employs TRBV4-1 and TRBJ1-4; D ambiguous. Between the trimmed V and J ends, which lost 4 bases and 12 bases, there was a span of 12 bases. Germline loops: CDR1 MGHRA, CDR2 YSYEKL. The length of the CDR3 is 12 residues.